One sample yielded the 25 T cell receptor beta chains listed below, sequenced in a study of early T cells in non-severe SARS-CoV-2 infection (TCRdb year 2021). Library prep was done by 5' RACE. TCRdb records NextSeq 500 as the sequencer. TCRdb reprocessed the public reads (quality trimming at Q25 with fastp, clone calling with MiXCR) and kept in-frame beta chains. Rows are unified per CDR3 protein, each entry keeping the most common DNA and genes. The sample table holds tens of thousands of distinct CDR3 sequences, of which roughly 15% were seen once. The ten top clones hold 5.1% of the sample. The source material was whole blood, sampled at baseline. These receptor sequences come from an adult who was a healthcare worker with PCR-confirmed SARS-CoV-2 infection or an uninfected control (not recorded which).

This clonotype was seen a few times. The chain combines TRBV28 with TRBJ2-7; D call uncertain. The V and J ends lost 5 bases and 12 bases respectively, with 20 bases between them. Germline V gene data show CDR1 as MDHEN and CDR2 as SYDVKM. The CDR3 is 13 amino acids. The CDR3 DNA follows: TGTGCCAGCAGTCCTGGCAGGCGGACCTTGCTGTACTTC. As protein: CASSPGRRTLLYF.

J is TRBJ1-1 and V is TRBV12-3 or TRBV12-4; 9 bases align to TRBD1. J lost 1 base, V lost 7 bases, and 4 bases had no gene match. The CDR3 runs 14 residues. CDR3 residues: CASIWTGANTEAFF. The CDR3 nucleotides are TGTGCCAGCATCTGGACAGGGGCGAACACTGAAGCTTTCTTT.

This clonotype was picked up many times. The V gene is TRBV10-1, the J gene TRBJ2-5, with D possibly TRBD1 on 6 matching bases. CDR1 and CDR2 from the germline V gene are WNHNN and SYGVQD (reference sequence). Trimming left V 5 bases short and J 2 bases short, with 9 bases between. The CDR3 is 13 residues long. This chain's CDR3 is CASSRTEQETQYF. CDR3 bases: TGCGCCAGCAGTCGGACAGAACAAGAGACCCAGTACTTC.

The chain uses TRBV10-3 and TRBJ2-7; tentatively, D is TRBD2 (6 bases). V was cut by 3 bases and J by 5 bases, with 17 bases left in between. Germline CDR1 reads ENHRY; CDR2 reads SYGVKD. The CDR3 covers 15 residues. For the CDR3, the DNA is TGTGCCATCAGTGATTTAAGCGGGTCTTACCACGAGCAGTACTTC. Protein product: CAISDLSGSYHEQYF.

This clonotype was observed a few times. The chain links TRBV28 to TRBJ1-6; tentatively, D is TRBD1 (6 bases). The CDR3 extends over 13 amino acids. The germline V gene encodes CDR1 MDHEN and CDR2 SYDVKM. Trimming stripped 1 base from V and 8 bases from J, with 6 bases between. In DNA, the CDR3 is TGTGCCAGCAGTTTATCAGGGGATTCACCCCTCCACTTT. It is translated as CASSLSGDSPLHF.

The rearrangement uses TRBV24-1 and TRBJ2-5; 9 bases fit TRBD1. Germline CDR1 KGHDR, CDR2 SFDVKD. With 3 bases clipped from V and 5 bases from J, the junction kept 6 bases outside the gene matches. This CDR3 is built from 15 residues. The CDR3 coding sequence is TGTGCCACCAGTGATGCGCACAGGGGGCTCGAGACCCAGTACTTC. Its translation: CATSDAHRGLETQYF.

This chain joins TRBV20-1 and TRBJ2-3, with TRBD2 identical over 11 bases. This CDR3 spans 19 amino acids. Per the germline V gene, CDR1 is DFQATT and CDR2 is SNEGSKA (reference sequence). J gave up 0 bases and V 5 bases, and 16 bases lay outside the gene matches. CDR3 region: CSADTTPTSGSRSTDTQYF. CDR3 sequence (DNA): TGCAGTGCTGACACAACCCCAACTAGCGGGAGCCGCAGCACAGATACGCAGTATTTT.

This clonotype has a count of ten or more. The chain carries TRBV10-3 and TRBJ2-3; no definite D call. The germline gives CDR1 ENHRY, CDR2 SYGVKD. V gave up 4 bases and J gave up 4 bases, with 3 bases separating them. The CDR3 is made up of 11 amino acids. CDR3 nucleotides: TGTGCCATCAGTGTCGCAGATACGCAGTATTTT. Amino acids: CAISVADTQYF.

In DNA form, the CDR3 reads TGTGCCAGCAGCTCGGACGGAAGCTCCTACGAGCAGTACTTC. Its protein product is CASSSDGSSYEQYF. The chain employs TRBV11-2 and TRBJ2-7; D not resolved. Per germline, CDR1 SGHAT and CDR2 FQNNGV. The germline V and J ends were trimmed by 4 bases and 0 bases, with 10 bases remaining between them. The CDR3 contains 14 residues.

The sample holds a few counts of this clonotype. The chain uses TRBV7-9 and TRBJ2-1; TRBD2 is a possible D gene (6 bases). The CDR3 loop spans 13 amino acids. Germline loops: CDR1 SEHNR, CDR2 FQNEAQ (reference sequence). Between the trimmed V and J ends, which lost 6 bases and 9 bases, there was a span of 15 bases. The CDR3 sequence is CASRLAPRLEQFF. The CDR3 nucleotides are TGTGCCAGCAGACTAGCACCGCGTCTTGAGCAGTTCTTC.

This clonotype was detected a few times. This chain connects TRBV12-3 or TRBV12-4 to TRBJ2-3; D is uncertain. V gave up 3 bases and J gave up 7 bases, with 14 bases separating them. The CDR3 spans 14 residues. CDR3 sequence: CASSLGQQRNTQYF. CDR3 in DNA: TGTGCCAGCAGTTTGGGCCAGCAGAGGAATACGCAGTATTTT.

The chain uses TRBV6-2 or TRBV6-3 and TRBJ2-3; D remains ambiguous. The CDR3 has 14 residues. Germline V gene lookup returns CDR1 MNHEY and CDR2 SVGEGT. Trimming cost V 6 bases and J 4 bases, with 14 bases left between them. The CDR3 is CASSRESRADTQYF. The CDR3 DNA follows: TGTGCCAGCAGCCGCGAGTCAAGAGCAGATACGCAGTATTTT.

This chain uses TRBV2 with TRBJ2-7; 7 nucleotides match TRBD1. Germline V gene sequence: CDR1 SNHLY, CDR2 FYNNEI. The CDR3 is 12 residues long. V dropped 4 bases and J dropped 5; count of bases not matched to a gene: 2. The CDR3 is CASSGDSHEQYF. The DNA of the CDR3 is TGTGCCAGCAGTGGGGACAGTCACGAGCAGTACTTC.

The DNA of the CDR3 is TGCAGCGTTGTACAGGGGGGGAACACTGAAGCTTTCTTT. Protein product: CSVVQGGNTEAFF. The rearrangement joins TRBV29-1 to TRBJ1-1; 8 nucleotides align to TRBD1. The CDR3 sequence is 13 residues long. V gave up 4 bases and J gave up 1 base; unmatched junction bases: 2. CDR1 SQVTM and CDR2 ANQGSEA come from the germline V gene.

The chain has TRBV18 and TRBJ1-1, with D possibly TRBD1 on 5 matching bases. This CDR3 spans 19 amino acids. Trimming removed 3 bases from V and 1 base from J, with 24 bases in between. Germline V gene data show CDR1 as KGHSH and CDR2 as LQKENI. CDR3: CASSPRIDSKGKKNTEAFF. CDR3 DNA: TGTGCCAGCTCACCCCGGATCGACAGTAAAGGGAAGAAGAACACTGAAGCTTTCTTT.

This clonotype came up a few times. The rearrangement links TRBV5-1 to TRBJ1-1; TRBD1 agrees at 7 bases. Looked up from germline, CDR1 is SGHRS and CDR2 is YFSETQ. The CDR3 extends over 14 amino acids. V lost 5 bases, J lost 1 base, and 5 bases stayed unmatched. The DNA for the CDR3 is TGCGCCAGCAGTTCCGGGACAGCGAACACTGAAGCTTTCTTT. Amino acid sequence: CASSSGTANTEAFF.

The chain links TRBV30 to TRBJ2-1, with D perhaps matching TRBD1 or TRBD2 (5 bases each). Trimming shortened V by 0 bases and J by 2 bases, and 17 bases separated the two germline ends. This CDR3 region has 17 residues. Germline V gene data show CDR1 as GTSNPN and CDR2 as SVGIG (reference sequence). The CDR3 region is CAWSVRGSSGTYNEQFF. CDR3 bases: TGTGCCTGGAGTGTAAGGGGTTCGAGCGGTACCTACAATGAGCAGTTCTTC.

This clonotype was counted at least ten times. The V gene is TRBV7-3, the J gene TRBJ2-5; D is ambiguous. V was cut by 5 bases and J by 7 bases, with 20 bases left in between. The CDR3 covers 15 residues. CDR1 SGHTA and CDR2 FQGTGA come from the germline V gene. Here the CDR3 DNA reads TGTGCCAGCAGCCCCCGGGCTTCAAGTCCAGGGACCCAGTACTTC. It is translated as CASSPRASSPGTQYF.

This clonotype was observed a few times. The chain links TRBV15 to TRBJ2-3, with D perhaps TRBD1 (8 bases). CDR1 is LNHNV, CDR2 YYDKDF, per germline (reference sequence). The CDR3 consists of 14 residues. V was pared by 8 bases and J by 9 bases, with 21 bases between. The CDR3 loop reads CATSGGQASETQYF. Here the CDR3 DNA reads TGTGCCACCTCGGGGGGACAGGCGTCGGAAACGCAGTATTTT.

This clonotype was counted only a few times. V is TRBV12-3 or TRBV12-4 and J is TRBJ1-2; D is possibly TRBD1 (5 bases). This CDR3 comprises 14 residues. Trimming removed 1 base at V and 6 bases at J, with 12 bases between. CDR3 loop: CASSLGQGPNGYTF. The CDR3 nucleotides are TGTGCCAGCAGTTTAGGTCAGGGTCCCAATGGCTACACCTTC.

This clonotype was seen ten or more times. The genes are TRBV12-3 or TRBV12-4 and TRBJ2-7; the D is unclear. This CDR3 region has 12 residues. Trimming pared 1 base from V and 4 bases from J, leaving 5 bases between. The CDR3 nucleotides are TGTGCCAGCAGTTTAGATGATTACGAGCAGTACTTC. Its protein is CASSLDDYEQYF.

The rearrangement links TRBV10-3 to TRBJ2-2, with TRBD2 matching over 12 bases. CDR3 size: 13 residues. J gave up 5 bases and V 8 bases, and 0 bases lay outside the gene matches. Germline CDR1 is ENHRY and CDR2 is SYGVKD. In DNA, the CDR3 is TGTGCCATCGGACTAGCGGGGACCGGGGAGCTGTTTTTT. Encoded protein: CAIGLAGTGELFF.

This rearrangement joins TRBV12-3 or TRBV12-4 to TRBJ1-4, with a possible D match to TRBD1 (5 bases). The germline V and J ends were trimmed by 6 bases and 2 bases, with 13 bases remaining between them. The CDR3 sequence is 15 residues long. For the CDR3, the DNA is TGTGCCAGCAGCCCGGGCAGGGCTACTAATGAAAAACTGTTTTTT. This sequence encodes CASSPGRATNEKLFF.

Only a few counts were recorded for this clonotype. This sequence joins TRBV7-2 and TRBJ2-7; weak D call: TRBD2 (5 bases). CDR3 length equals 13 residues. V lost 5 bases and J lost 6, with 14 bases in between. From germline, CDR1 is SGHTA and CDR2 FQGNSA. The CDR3 nucleotides read TGTGCCAGCAGCCCAAGACCGGCGGGCGAGCAGTACTTC. Residues: CASSPRPAGEQYF.

This clonotype was found many times. The rearrangement uses TRBV12-3 or TRBV12-4 and TRBJ2-3; D call uncertain. This CDR3 contains 10 residues. V was clipped by 7 bases and J by 5 bases, with 4 bases between them. The CDR3 DNA sequence: TGTGCCAGCAAAGGAGATACGCAGTATTTT. Residues: CASKGDTQYF.